In this sample, the clone carrying this T cell receptor beta chain turned up a few times. The CDR3 has 15 residues. Germline V gene lookup returns CDR1 SNHLY and CDR2 FYNNEI. The junction had 2 bases not matched to a gene; V was cut back by 6 bases and J by 1 base. This entry comes from a study of blood T cell repertoires in COVID-19. Whole-study context: Acute-phase and convalescent COVID-19 samples originated in the United States, Italy and Spain. T cells, B-cell-depleted T cells, or PBMCs supplied cDNA or gDNA.

Enrolled through a virtual design, the participants were between about 18 and 100 years of age and came from under 25 US areas. How the authors handled the data: It was from reference gene primer amplification that nucleated cell counts were estimated. Generated by immunoSEQ multiplex PCR, the TCRdb table keeps only in-frame clones and is missing some. That table gives V, J and clone size, and the DNA gave D and trimming. The profile covers about 270,000 clones, with approximately 90% appearing a single time and about 3% taken by the ten largest. The sequenced sample consisted of PBMCs or T cells enriched from blood (not recorded which). The chain has TRBV2 and TRBJ2-2; 10 nucleotides agree with TRBD2. The TCR was taken from a middle-aged man who had been exposed to COVID-19. Here the CDR3 reads CASRRLAGNTGELFF. In DNA, the CDR3 is TGTGCCAGCAGACGACTAGCGGGGAACACCGGGGAGCTGTTTTTT.